This TCR beta chain was obtained from a study of breast tumors, draining lymph nodes, adjacent tissues. Samples came from axillary lymph nodes draining the breast cancer. This clonotype showed up many times. One entry per CDR3 protein, called by TCRdb with MiXCR from the multiplex PCR reads. The profile shows roughly 260,000 distinct CDR3 sequences, more than 30% of them singletons. Trimming cost V 2 bases and J 2 bases, with 12 bases left between them. The CDR3 loop spans 14 amino acids. CDR1 and CDR2 from the germline V gene are DFQATT and SNEGSKA (reference sequence). The chain carries TRBV20-1 and TRBJ1-2; D not resolved. Sequenced input: axillary lymph node tissue. This TCR was sampled from a female donor with breast cancer. Some clones in this sample may be carry-over from other donors' samples. CDR3 amino acids: CSARFVQINYGYTF. CDR3 in DNA: TGCAGTGCTAGATTTGTACAGATCAACTATGGCTACACCTTC.